This T cell receptor beta chain was sequenced in a study of blood T cells in healthy people across ages. PCR was performed a second time for about 7 to 12 cycles using a sample-barcoded 5' primer and a J-beta primer mix. Each cDNA molecule, via a template-switch adaptor with 12 random nucleotides, was tagged. TCRdb passed the 5' RACE reads through MiXCR, listing each CDR3 protein once. The sample includes 590,000 or so distinct CDR3 sequences, under 30% of them seen just once. This clonotype was observed many times. The germline gives CDR1 SNHLY, CDR2 FYNNEI. This CDR3 spans 13 amino acids. Trimming pared 8 bases from V and 3 bases from J, leaving 14 bases between.

Source material: blood. The sequence came from a woman older than 75 in good health. The genes are TRBV2 and TRBJ2-7, with a possible D match to TRBD2 (6 bases). The CDR3 here is CASAGLGGYEQYF. CDR3 bases: TGTGCCAGCGCGGGACTGGGTGGCTACGAGCAGTACTTC.